This T cell receptor beta chain was profiled in a study of CD8+ T cells in alopecia areata. The CDR3 consists of 15 residues. With 8 bases clipped from V and 2 bases from J, the junction kept 7 bases outside the gene matches. Germline loops: CDR1 SGHTA, CDR2 FQGNSA. Regarding treatment: oral pan-JAK inhibitor, 5-10 mg twice daily. Isolated RNA was reverse transcribed into cDNA used as the sequencing template. Data came from immunoSEQ multiplex PCR; TCRdb stores just in-frame clones and leaves some out. Here the sample spans around 290,000 clones, over 45% being singletons. Findings and caveats of the study: Normal scalp had lower clonality than lesional scalp, with alopecia totalis/universalis lesions showing this most strongly. Sequencing of scalp samples also includes resident alphabeta T cells from normal skin. Many expanded lesional clones persisted in scalp and blood during tofacitinib.

Of note for this clone: No antigen is known for it.

The rearrangement uses TRBV7-2 and TRBJ2-7; 12 bases agree with TRBD2. Sample: CD4+ T cells sorted from blood, taken at week 24, from a patient treated with tofacitinib. This TCR came from a human donor with alopecia areata. This CDR3 reads CASCWTSGATYEQYF. CDR3 bases: TGTGCCAGCTGCTGGACTAGCGGGGCGACCTACGAGCAGTACTTC.